A single sample gave rise to the 27 T cell receptor beta chains below, sequenced in a study of cytomegalovirus exposure and HLA in healthy donors. With 60 Vbeta and 13 Jbeta primers, the PCR was carried out. Method: immunoSEQ multiplex PCR; TCRdb's copy keeps in-frame clones and lacks some. The data contain 170,000 or so clones, 80% to 90% of them singletons. Sequencing was done on a sample of PBMCs. These receptors originate from a girl aged 5-17 years in good health and CMV-seropositive.

The V call is TRBV27, the J call TRBJ1-1; D call uncertain. Germline V gene data show CDR1 as MNHEY and CDR2 as SMNVEV (reference sequence). The CDR3 extends over 13 amino acids. V shed 3 bases and J shed 7 bases, with 12 bases lying between them. The CDR3 sequence is CASSFPGNSEAFF. The CDR3, as DNA: TGTGCCAGCAGTTTCCCGGGAAATAGTGAAGCTTTCTTT.

J is TRBJ1-4 and V is TRBV7-6; no clear D gene. The V and J ends lost 1 base and 3 bases respectively, with 6 bases between them. The CDR3 spans 14 residues. Germline values: CDR1 SGHVS, CDR2 FNYEAQ. The CDR3 region is CASSLELANEKLFF. CDR3 in DNA: TGTGCCAGCAGCTTAGAGCTGGCTAATGAAAAACTGTTTTTT.

The rearrangement uses TRBV14 and TRBJ1-1; tentative D call: TRBD1 (5 bases). The V and J ends lost 5 bases and 3 bases respectively, with 16 bases between them. CDR3 size: 15 residues. Per germline, CDR1 SGHDN and CDR2 FVKESK. The CDR3 sequence: CASSSRSGDYTEAFF. CDR3 DNA: TGTGCCAGCAGCTCCCGGTCGGGGGATTACACTGAAGCTTTCTTT. The full variable domain, its missing parts supplied by reference TRBV14 and TRBJ1-1, is EAGVTQFPSHSVIEKGQTVTLRCDPISGHDNLYWYRRVMGKEIKFLLHFVKESKQDESGMPNNRFLAERTGGTYSTLKVQPAELEDSGVYFCASSSRSGDYTEAFFGQGTRLTVV.

V is TRBV5-6 and J is TRBJ2-5, with 11 positions matching TRBD2. The V segment lost 5 bases and the J segment 0 bases; nucleotides outside the gene matches: 9. CDR1 is SGHDT, CDR2 YYEEEE, per germline. This CDR3 spans 17 amino acids. The CDR3 here is CASSYLSSGGYQETQYF. DNA of the CDR3: TGTGCCAGCAGTTACCTCTCTAGCGGGGGGTACCAAGAGACCCAGTACTTC.

The chain recombines TRBV7-2 with TRBJ1-3; 9 nucleotides match TRBD1. Germline V gene data show CDR1 as SGHTA and CDR2 as FQGNSA. V trimming: 5 bases; J trimming: 8 bases; junction bases outside the gene matches: 7. This CDR3 has 14 residues. CDR3: CASSRATGGYTIYF. CDR3 DNA: TGTGCCAGCAGCCGTGCGACAGGGGGTTACACCATATATTTT.

This clone turned up a few times. This sequence joins TRBV7-2 and TRBJ2-4; the D gene is possibly TRBD2 (5 bases). The germline CDR1 and CDR2 sequences are SGHTA and FQGNSA. V shed 5 bases and J shed 6 bases, with 20 bases lying between them. The CDR3 runs to 16 residues. The CDR3 coding sequence is TGTGCCAGCAGCCCATCGCAGACGCCTCGGGGAAACATTCAGTACTTC. This encodes CASSPSQTPRGNIQYF.

This clone has only a few counts. Other DNA sequences within the sample encode an identical CDR3. The V and J genes are TRBV6-4 and TRBJ2-1; 7 nucleotides agree with TRBD2. The CDR3 sequence is 15 residues long. Germline V CDR1 and CDR2: MRHNA, SNTAGT. V was pared by 0 bases and J by 2 bases, with 1 base of the junction left unmatched. This CDR3 is CASSDSGGAYNEQFF. The CDR3 nucleotides are TGTGCCAGCAGTGACTCTGGGGGGGCCTACAATGAGCAGTTCTTC.

The V call is TRBV13, the J call TRBJ2-5, with TRBD1 matching over 10 bases. With 4 bases clipped from V and 2 bases from J, the junction kept 7 bases outside the gene matches. Per the germline V gene, CDR1 is PRHDT and CDR2 is FYEKMQ (reference sequence). CDR3 length: 16 amino acids. The CDR3 DNA reads as TGTGCCAGCAGCTCGGGACAGGGGAATAAACAAGAGACCCAGTACTTC. Translation: CASSSGQGNKQETQYF.

V is TRBV4-1 and J is TRBJ1-1; D possibly corresponds to TRBD1 (6 bases). The germline V gene has CDR1 MGHRA and CDR2 YSYEKL. The CDR3 covers 14 residues. Trimming left V 8 bases short and J 1 base short, with 14 bases between. The CDR3 loop is CASFATGQNTEAFF. CDR3 bases: TGCGCCAGCTTCGCGACAGGACAGAACACTGAAGCTTTCTTT.

In this sample, this clone turned up once. The chain combines TRBV2 with TRBJ1-1, with D possibly matching TRBD1 (6 bases). V dropped 4 bases and J dropped 5 bases, with 11 bases sitting between them. The CDR3 covers 13 residues. The germline gives CDR1 SNHLY, CDR2 FYNNEI. CDR3 region: CASSVGQGTEAFF. The CDR3 DNA reads TGTGCCAGCAGTGTTGGCCAGGGGACTGAAGCTTTCTTT.

The V and J genes are TRBV5-6 and TRBJ1-1, with TRBD1 as a possible D gene (5 bases). There are 13 residues in the CDR3. Per germline, CDR1 SGHDT and CDR2 YYEEEE. V gave up 3 bases and J gave up 6 bases, with 12 bases separating them. The CDR3: CASSWGVLAEAFF. The CDR3 DNA reads as TGTGCCAGCAGCTGGGGGGTTCTGGCTGAAGCTTTCTTT.

V gene TRBV5-5 combines with J gene TRBJ1-2, with D hard to call. Germline-derived CDR1 and CDR2 are SGHKS and YYEKEE (reference sequence). There are 12 residues in the CDR3. V lost 0 bases, J lost 10 bases, and 10 bases lay in between. The chain's CDR3 is CASSLERAPYTF. The CDR3 nucleotides are TGTGCCAGCAGCTTGGAGAGGGCCCCCTACACCTTC. The variable domain in full, with the rest retrieved from reference TRBV5-5 and TRBJ1-2, is DAGVTQSPTHLIKTRGQQVTLRCSPISGHKSVSWYQQVLGQGPQFIFQYYEKEERGRGNFPDRFSARQFPNYSSELNVNALLLGDSALYLCASSLERAPYTFGSGTRLTVV.

The J gene is TRBJ1-1, the V gene TRBV27; 9 bases fit TRBD1. Unmatched junction bases numbered 6, after V lost 2 bases and J lost 2 bases. This CDR3 has 16 residues. Germline V gives CDR1 MNHEY, CDR2 SMNVEV (reference sequence). Here the CDR3 DNA reads TGTGCCAGCAGTTTAGGGACAGGGCGTCTAAACACTGAAGCTTTCTTT. Protein: CASSLGTGRLNTEAFF.

The chain carries TRBV30 and TRBJ2-1; D possibly corresponds to TRBD1 (5 bases). In germline, CDR1 is GTSNPN, CDR2 SVGIG (reference sequence). The CDR3 is 10 amino acids. With 3 bases removed from V and 8 bases from J, the gap between germline ends came to 5 bases. The CDR3 loop reads CAWSRDEQFF. The CDR3 coding sequence is TGTGCCTGGAGCAGGGATGAGCAGTTCTTC. The full variable domain, completed using reference TRBV30 and TRBJ2-1, is SQTIHQWPATLVQPVGSPLSLECTVEGTSNPNLYWYRQAAGRGLQLLFYSVGIGQISSEVPQNLSASRPQDRQFILSSKKLLLSDSGFYLCAWSRDEQFFGPGTRLTVL.

The chain combines TRBV2 with TRBJ2-3, with D tentatively TRBD2 (7 bases). The CDR3 is 21 amino acids. Per the germline V gene, CDR1 is SNHLY and CDR2 is FYNNEI. The V end lost 5 bases, the J end lost 0 bases, and 30 bases lay between the germline ends. The CDR3 DNA reads as TGTGCCAGCAGTTTCCAGTTAGGGGGGGGCCTACCCTATTCTAGCACAGATACGCAGTATTTT. Its translation: CASSFQLGGGLPYSSTDTQYF.

The chain uses TRBV19 and TRBJ2-5, with 7 bases fitting TRBD1. V dropped 5 bases and J dropped 5; count of bases not matched to a gene: 8. Germline CDR1 LNHDA, CDR2 SQIVND (reference sequence). The CDR3 sequence is 14 residues long. DNA of the CDR3: TGTGCCAGTAGTCAACGACAGGGCCGGGAGACCCAGTACTTC. Translating it yields CASSQRQGRETQYF.

This clone was counted once. CDR3 bases: TGTGCCAGTAGTATAGGCAGGATCTATGGCTACACCTTC. This gives the protein CASSIGRIYGYTF. The chain carries TRBV19 and TRBJ1-2; D unclear. Trimming removed 1 base from V and 4 bases from J, with 7 bases in between. Germline V gene data show CDR1 as LNHDA and CDR2 as SQIVND (reference sequence). The length of the CDR3 is 13 residues. Together with reference TRBV19 and TRBJ1-2, the CDR3 gives the full variable domain: DGGITQSPKYLFRKEGQNVTLSCEQNLNHDAMYWYRQDPGQGLRLIYYSQIVNDFQKGDIAEGYSVSREKKESFPLTVTSAQKNPTAFYLCASSIGRIYGYTFGSGTRLTVV.

The chain combines TRBV10-3 with TRBJ2-4, with a weak D call TRBD2 (6 bases). Trimming took 3 bases from V and 14 from J, leaving 14 bases between them. This CDR3 is built from 12 residues. Per the germline V gene, CDR1 is ENHRY and CDR2 is SYGVKD. CDR3 amino acids: CAISDGSGEKYF. Written as DNA, the CDR3 is TGTGCCATCAGTGATGGGTCGGGGGAGAAGTACTTC.

V gene TRBV27 combines with J gene TRBJ1-5; possible D gene TRBD1, 5 bases. V was clipped by 3 bases and J by 5 bases, with 8 bases between them. In germline, CDR1 is MNHEY, CDR2 SMNVEV (reference sequence). CDR3 length: 13 residues. CDR3: CASSFKGYQPQHF. The CDR3 bases are TGTGCCAGCAGTTTTAAGGGGTATCAGCCCCAGCATTTT.

This clone was observed once. V is TRBV9 and J is TRBJ1-2, with 8 bases fitting TRBD1. CDR1 is SGDLS, CDR2 YYNGEE, per germline. CDR3 size: 17 residues. The J segment lost 3 bases and the V segment lost 3 bases, leaving 13 bases of the junction unmatched. CDR3 sequence: CASSAAGTGFSYYGYTF. In DNA form, the CDR3 reads TGTGCCAGCAGCGCGGCCGGGACAGGCTTTTCGTACTATGGCTACACCTTC.

The chain combines TRBV5-1 with TRBJ1-1; D is ambiguous. The germline V gene encodes CDR1 SGHRS and CDR2 YFSETQ. Trimming took 0 bases from V and 4 from J, leaving 7 bases between them. CDR3 length: 13 amino acids. CDR3 residues: CASSLGGGTEAFF. As DNA, the CDR3 is TGCGCCAGCAGCTTGGGGGGAGGCACTGAAGCTTTCTTT.

The genes are TRBV11-2 and TRBJ2-2; D may be TRBD1 (6 bases). Germline V gene lookup returns CDR1 SGHAT and CDR2 FQNNGV. V gave up 5 bases and J gave up 7 bases, with 17 bases separating them. The CDR3 totals 15 residues. CDR3 protein: CASSTVKGGNGELFF. In nucleotides, the CDR3 is TGTGCCAGCAGCACCGTTAAAGGGGGAAACGGGGAGCTGTTTTTT.

The chain joins TRBV6-5 to TRBJ1-2; 8 positions match TRBD1. Germline CDR1 MNHEY, CDR2 SVGAGI. V lost 7 bases and J lost 8; bases outside the gene matches: 15. CDR3 length: 15 amino acids. The CDR3 sequence: CASTTRRGQASGYTF. The CDR3 nucleotides read TGTGCCAGCACCACCCGACGGGGACAGGCTTCCGGCTACACCTTC.

The V gene is TRBV6-5, the J gene TRBJ1-1; 7 bases match TRBD1. The germline V gene encodes CDR1 MNHEY and CDR2 SVGAGI. The length of the CDR3 is 15 residues. The trim removed 7 bases at V and 1 base at J, leaving 9 bases unmatched. The CDR3 DNA reads as TGTGCCAGCACTAGATCGACAGGGTGGAACACTGAAGCTTTCTTT. This codes for CASTRSTGWNTEAFF.

The J gene is TRBJ1-4, the V gene TRBV28; D gene uncertain. Trimming shortened V by 4 bases and J by 8 bases, and 11 bases separated the two germline ends. CDR3 length: 13 amino acids. Germline CDR1 is MDHEN and CDR2 is SYDVKM. CDR3 DNA: TGTGCCAGCAGTTCCGGGGTCCAAGAAAAACTGTTTTTT. It specifies CASSSGVQEKLFF.

The V call is TRBV15, the J call TRBJ1-1, with 10 bases identical to TRBD1. This CDR3 is 16 amino acids long. V lost 5 bases to trimming and J lost 1 base; unmatched junction nucleotides: 7. Per germline, CDR1 LNHNV and CDR2 YYDKDF (reference sequence). The CDR3 loop reads CATSARQGARNTEAFF. CDR3 bases: TGTGCCACCAGCGCCCGACAGGGGGCGAGGAACACTGAAGCTTTCTTT.

The chain links TRBV5-6 to TRBJ1-2; D might be TRBD1 (5 bases). The V end lost 4 bases, the J end lost 2 bases, and 18 bases lay between the germline ends. The germline gives CDR1 SGHDT, CDR2 YYEEEE. This CDR3 region has 16 residues. The CDR3 region has the DNA TGTGCCAGCAGCGTAAGGGGCCCCGCCCGAAACTATGGCTACACCTTC. Translated: CASSVRGPARNYGYTF.